This TCR beta chain was sequenced during a study of radiotherapy plus CTLA-4 blockade in lung cancer. V shed 5 bases and J 2 bases; nucleotides not matched to a gene: 3. The CDR3 length is 14 residues. CDR1 is SGHAT, CDR2 FQNNGV, per germline. Clones were sequenced by immunoSEQ multiplex PCR, and TCRdb holds only the in-frame ones, with some missing. The sample carries about 45,000 clones, over 55% recorded once. This chain joins TRBV11-2 and TRBJ1-5; 7 nucleotides agree with TRBD1. The origin of this receptor is a human donor with non-small cell lung cancer who had a partial response to radiotherapy plus ipilimumab. The sample here was peripheral blood, taken from a patient treated with radiotherapy plus ipilimumab. The CDR3 sequence: CASSRGGGNQPQHF. For the CDR3, the DNA is TGTGCCAGCAGCCGAGGGGGCGGCAATCAGCCCCAGCATTTT.